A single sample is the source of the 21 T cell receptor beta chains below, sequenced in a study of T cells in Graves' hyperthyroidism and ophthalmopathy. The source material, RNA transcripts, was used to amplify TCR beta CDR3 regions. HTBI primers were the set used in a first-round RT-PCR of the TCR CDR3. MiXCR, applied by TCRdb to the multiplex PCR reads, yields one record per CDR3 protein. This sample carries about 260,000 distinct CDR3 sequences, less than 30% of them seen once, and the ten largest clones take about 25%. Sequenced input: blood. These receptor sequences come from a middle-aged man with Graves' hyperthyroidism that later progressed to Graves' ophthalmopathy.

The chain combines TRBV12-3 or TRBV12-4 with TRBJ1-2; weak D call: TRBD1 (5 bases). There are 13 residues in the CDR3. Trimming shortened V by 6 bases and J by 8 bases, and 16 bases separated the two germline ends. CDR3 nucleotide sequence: TGTGCCAGCAGAAGGGGATCCGGAGACGGCTACACCTTC. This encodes CASRRGSGDGYTF.

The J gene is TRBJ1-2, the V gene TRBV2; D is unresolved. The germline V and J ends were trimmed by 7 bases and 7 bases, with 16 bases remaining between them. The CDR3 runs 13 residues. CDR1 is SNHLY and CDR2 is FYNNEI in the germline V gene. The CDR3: CASTTGREGGYTF. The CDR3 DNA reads TGTGCCAGCACTACGGGAAGGGAGGGTGGCTACACCTTC.

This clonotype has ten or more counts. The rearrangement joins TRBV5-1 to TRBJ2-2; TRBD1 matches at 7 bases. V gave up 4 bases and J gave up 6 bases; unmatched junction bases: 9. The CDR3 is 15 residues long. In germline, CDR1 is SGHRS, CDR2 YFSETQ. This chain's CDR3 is CASSPDGRGSGELFF. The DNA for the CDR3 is TGCGCCAGCAGCCCCGACGGCAGGGGGTCCGGGGAGCTGTTTTTT.

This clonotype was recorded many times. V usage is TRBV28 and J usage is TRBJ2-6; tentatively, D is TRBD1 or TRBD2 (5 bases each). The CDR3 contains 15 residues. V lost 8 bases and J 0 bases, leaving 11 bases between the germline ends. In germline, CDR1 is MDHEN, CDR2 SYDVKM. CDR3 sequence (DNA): TGTGCCAGCCGGGGACCGAACTCTGGGGCCAACGTCCTGACTTTC. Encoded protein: CASRGPNSGANVLTF.

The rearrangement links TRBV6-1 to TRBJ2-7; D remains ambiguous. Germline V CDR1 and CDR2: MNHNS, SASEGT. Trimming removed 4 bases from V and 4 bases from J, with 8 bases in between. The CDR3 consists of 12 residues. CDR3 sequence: CASSGDRYEQYF. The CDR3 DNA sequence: TGTGCCAGCAGTGGGGATAGATACGAGCAGTACTTC.

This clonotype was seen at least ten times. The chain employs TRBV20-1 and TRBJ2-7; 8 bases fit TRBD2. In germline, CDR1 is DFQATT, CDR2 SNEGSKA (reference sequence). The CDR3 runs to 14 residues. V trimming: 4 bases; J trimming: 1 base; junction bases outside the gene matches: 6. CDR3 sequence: CSATGGGRSYEQYF. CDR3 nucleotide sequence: TGCAGTGCTACGGGTGGCGGGAGGTCCTACGAGCAGTACTTC.

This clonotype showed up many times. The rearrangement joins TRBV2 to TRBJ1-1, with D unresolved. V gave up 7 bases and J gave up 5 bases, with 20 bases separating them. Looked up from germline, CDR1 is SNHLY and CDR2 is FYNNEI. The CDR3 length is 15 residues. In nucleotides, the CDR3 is TGTGCCAGCAAGGAGGGAACTCCGGAAGAGACTGAAGCTTTCTTT. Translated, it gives CASKEGTPEETEAFF. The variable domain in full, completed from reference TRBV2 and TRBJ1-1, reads EPEVTQTPSHQVTQMGQEVILRCVPISNHLYFYWYRQILGQKVEFLVSFYNNEISEKSEIFDDQFSVERPDGSNFTLKIRSTKLEDSAMYFCASKEGTPEETEAFFGQGTRLTVV.

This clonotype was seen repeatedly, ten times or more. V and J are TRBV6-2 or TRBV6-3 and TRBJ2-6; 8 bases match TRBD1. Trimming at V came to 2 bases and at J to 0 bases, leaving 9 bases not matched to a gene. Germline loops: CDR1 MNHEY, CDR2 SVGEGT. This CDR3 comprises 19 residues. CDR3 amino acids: CASSYPEGTGLSGANVLTF. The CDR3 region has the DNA TGTGCCAGCAGTTACCCCGAGGGGACAGGCCTCTCTGGGGCCAACGTCCTGACTTTC.

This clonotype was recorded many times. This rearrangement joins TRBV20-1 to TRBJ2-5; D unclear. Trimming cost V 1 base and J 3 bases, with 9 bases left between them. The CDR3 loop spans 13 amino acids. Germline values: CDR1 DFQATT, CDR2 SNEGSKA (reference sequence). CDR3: CSARAVVKETQYF. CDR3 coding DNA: TGCAGTGCTAGAGCAGTCGTGAAAGAGACCCAGTACTTC.

The CDR3 bases are TGTGCCAGCAGCTTACCACCGGGACAGGGCTTCTACGAGCAGTACTTC. Translation gives CASSLPPGQGFYEQYF. The chain joins TRBV11-2 to TRBJ2-7; 9 nucleotides line up with TRBD1. Germline values: CDR1 SGHAT, CDR2 FQNNGV. The length of the CDR3 is 16 residues. With 2 bases clipped from V and 3 bases from J, the junction kept 8 bases outside the gene matches.

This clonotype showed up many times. This CDR3 is CASSLGGTFDYTF. The DNA for the CDR3 is TGTGCCAGCAGTTTGGGCGGGACCTTTGACTACACCTTC. The gene calls are TRBV28 and TRBJ1-2; tentative D call: TRBD1 (5 bases). Per germline, CDR1 MDHEN and CDR2 SYDVKM. The V and J ends lost 3 bases and 10 bases respectively, with 15 bases between them. There are 13 residues in the CDR3.

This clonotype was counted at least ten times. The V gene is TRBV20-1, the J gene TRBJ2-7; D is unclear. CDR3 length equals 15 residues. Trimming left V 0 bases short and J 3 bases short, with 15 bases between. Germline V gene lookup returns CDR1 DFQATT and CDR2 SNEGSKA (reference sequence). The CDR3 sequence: CSARDSGEWGYEQYF. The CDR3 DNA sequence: TGCAGTGCTAGAGACTCCGGAGAGTGGGGCTACGAGCAGTACTTC.

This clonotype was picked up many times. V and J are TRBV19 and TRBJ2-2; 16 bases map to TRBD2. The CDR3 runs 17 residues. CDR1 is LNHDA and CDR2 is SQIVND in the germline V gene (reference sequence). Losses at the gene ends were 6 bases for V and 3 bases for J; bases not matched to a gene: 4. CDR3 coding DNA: TGTGCCAGTAGAGGGACTAGCGGGAGGGCCTACACCGGGGAGCTGTTTTTT. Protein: CASRGTSGRAYTGELFF. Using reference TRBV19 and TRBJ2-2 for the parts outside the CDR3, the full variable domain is DGGITQSPKYLFRKEGQNVTLSCEQNLNHDAMYWYRQDPGQGLRLIYYSQIVNDFQKGDIAEGYSVSREKKESFPLTVTSAQKNPTAFYLCASRGTSGRAYTGELFFGEGSRLTVL.

The DNA of the CDR3 is TGTGCCAGCAGTTACTCTCCCCGTGGGTCCTACGAGCAGTACTTC. Protein: CASSYSPRGSYEQYF. The rearrangement uses TRBV6-5 and TRBJ2-7; D is undetermined. Trimming removed 0 bases at V and 1 base at J, with 10 bases between. CDR1 and CDR2 (germline): MNHEY, SVGAGI. The CDR3 contains 15 residues.

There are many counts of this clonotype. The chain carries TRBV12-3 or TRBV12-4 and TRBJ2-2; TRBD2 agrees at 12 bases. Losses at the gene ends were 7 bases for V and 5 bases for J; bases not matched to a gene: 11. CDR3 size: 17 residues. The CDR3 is CASNPLAGGPGTGELFF. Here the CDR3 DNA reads TGTGCCAGCAATCCTCTAGCGGGAGGGCCGGGGACCGGGGAGCTGTTTTTT.

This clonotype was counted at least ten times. Written as DNA, the CDR3 is TGTGCCAGCAGTCCAGGGGGCCTGAATACTAGCAATCAGCCCCAGCATTTT. As protein: CASSPGGLNTSNQPQHF. This chain joins TRBV6-5 and TRBJ1-5, with 8 bases lining up with TRBD1. Germline V gene lookup returns CDR1 MNHEY and CDR2 SVGAGI. The CDR3 totals 17 residues. V dropped 5 bases and J dropped 0; count of bases not matched to a gene: 9.

CDR3 protein: CASSFTSGGEETQYF. The CDR3 DNA is TGTGCCAGCAGCTTCACTAGCGGGGGGGAAGAGACCCAGTACTTC. The gene calls are TRBV11-2 and TRBJ2-5, with 13 bases that match TRBD2. V was clipped by 3 bases and J by 3 bases; unmatched bases: 1. Germline values: CDR1 SGHAT, CDR2 FQNNGV. The CDR3 contains 15 residues.

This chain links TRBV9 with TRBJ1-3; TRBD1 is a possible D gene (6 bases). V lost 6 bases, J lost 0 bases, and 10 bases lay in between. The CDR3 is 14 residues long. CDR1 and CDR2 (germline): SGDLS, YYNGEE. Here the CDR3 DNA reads TGTGCCAGCAATCCAGGGGACTCTGGAAACACCATATATTTT. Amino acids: CASNPGDSGNTIYF. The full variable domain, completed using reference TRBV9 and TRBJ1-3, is DSGVTQTPKHLITATGQRVTLRCSPRSGDLSVYWYQQSLDQGLQFLIQYYNGEERAKGNILERFSAQQFPDLHSELNLSSLELGDSALYFCASNPGDSGNTIYFGEGSWLTVV.

Here the CDR3 reads CASSLVGYQNTEAFF. CDR3 nucleotide sequence: TGCGCCAGCAGCTTGGTCGGGTATCAGAACACTGAAGCTTTCTTT. The V call is TRBV5-1, the J call TRBJ1-1; D uncertain. The germline gives CDR1 SGHRS, CDR2 YFSETQ. The CDR3 length is 15 residues. V lost 0 bases and J lost 1, with 10 bases in between.

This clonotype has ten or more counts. The DNA of the CDR3 is TGCAGCGGGGGGGAGGACACTGAAGCTTTCTTT. It specifies CSGGEDTEAFF. The rearrangement joins TRBV29-1 to TRBJ1-1; D is possibly TRBD1 (5 bases). V was cut by 7 bases and J by 3 bases, with 9 bases left in between. This CDR3 is 11 amino acids long. CDR1 SQVTM and CDR2 ANQGSEA come from the germline V gene.

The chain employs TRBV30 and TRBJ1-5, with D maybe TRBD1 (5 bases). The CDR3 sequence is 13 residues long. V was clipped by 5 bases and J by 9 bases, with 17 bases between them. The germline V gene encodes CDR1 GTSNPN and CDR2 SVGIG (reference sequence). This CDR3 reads CAWAGDWDSPQHF. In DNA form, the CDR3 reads TGTGCCTGGGCGGGGGACTGGGATTCGCCCCAGCATTTT.